The sequence of this TCR beta chain was determined in a study of T cell responses to AZD1222 COVID-19 vaccine. Study background: Pooled in the analysis were second doses at about 4 or about 12 weeks. Whole-study results and caveats: Spike-spanning, vaccine-associated CD4 TCRs were dominant at 160-218 and 743-854.

The protocol was immunoSEQ multiplex PCR, while the TCRdb copy is restricted to in-frame clones and leaves out a portion. Found here are 46,000 or so clones, roughly 80% of them singletons; the top ten hold around 7%. Turning to this clone: Its matching antigen is unknown.

This CDR3 spans 13 amino acids. Trimming took 8 bases from V and 11 from J; bases not matched to a gene: 13. The germline CDR1 and CDR2 sequences are MDHEN and SYDVKM. The clonotype originates from an adult in good health. The source was peripheral blood, collected on day 0 of AZD1222 vaccination. The chain carries TRBV28 and TRBJ1-2, with 8 nucleotides matching TRBD1. CDR3 bases: TGTGCCAGCGCGAAAGGAGACAGGGGCGGGTACACCTTC. Translating it yields CASAKGDRGGYTF.